This entry lists 24 T cell receptor beta chains sequenced from one sample in a study of Ad26.COV2.S vaccination and SARS-CoV-2 variants. Treatment indicated: roughly 19 received Ad26.COV2.S at low or high dose, single or two shots; about five received placebo; per-sample allocation not given. Following the first vaccine or placebo injection, samples were taken on day 63. Profiling relied on immunoSEQ multiplex PCR, and the TCRdb table lists in-frame clones only, not all of them. The table includes about 350,000 clones, 88% detected once. Sequencing was performed on peripheral blood, taken in a trial of Ad26.COV2.S vaccine versus placebo. Receptors were obtained from a person between 18 and 65 years old who received the Ad26.COV2.S COVID-19 vaccine or a placebo.

The chain has TRBV18 and TRBJ1-2; tentative D call: TRBD1 (5 bases). V dropped 0 bases and J dropped 8 bases, with 10 bases sitting between them. CDR1 and CDR2 from the germline V gene are KGHSH and LQKENI. This CDR3 has 13 residues. CDR3 region: CASSPPAGPGYTF. The DNA for the CDR3 is TGTGCCAGCTCACCACCGGCAGGGCCGGGCTACACCTTC.

The chain couples TRBV3-1 (or the pseudogene TRBV3-2) to TRBJ1-6; D is perhaps TRBD1 (5 bases). The germline gives CDR1 LGHDT, CDR2 YNNKEL (reference sequence). CDR3 size: 16 residues. Between the trimmed V and J ends, which lost 2 bases and 3 bases, there was a span of 11 bases. The CDR3 sequence is CASSQRDAIYNSPLHF. The CDR3 DNA is TGTGCCAGCAGCCAAAGGGACGCCATCTATAATTCACCCCTCCACTTT.

The V call is TRBV7-3, the J call TRBJ2-3, with 14 positions matching TRBD2. Germline values: CDR1 SGHTA, CDR2 FQGTGA. With V trimmed by 4 bases and J by 5 bases, 2 bases remained unmatched. The CDR3 is 15 amino acids. The CDR3 coding sequence is TGTGCCAGCAGCTCCGGGACTAGCGGGAGAGATACGCAGTATTTT. As protein: CASSSGTSGRDTQYF.

The genes are TRBV29-1 and TRBJ2-3, with 11 bases lining up with TRBD1. The CDR3 covers 14 residues. Germline CDR1 SQVTM, CDR2 ANQGSEA. Trimming took 7 bases from V and 2 from J; bases not matched to a gene: 5. This chain's CDR3 is CSGAGQGATDTQYF. The CDR3, as DNA: TGCAGCGGAGCCGGACAGGGGGCCACAGATACGCAGTATTTT.

The chain employs TRBV6-2 or TRBV6-3 and TRBJ2-7; D is unclear. This CDR3 has 11 residues. Germline V gives CDR1 MNHEY, CDR2 SVGEGT. V was pared by 6 bases and J by 4 bases, with 7 bases between. The CDR3 sequence is CASSPLYEQYF. DNA of the CDR3: TGTGCCAGCAGCCCCTTATACGAGCAGTACTTC.

The J gene is TRBJ1-2, the V gene TRBV18, with D maybe TRBD1 (5 bases). Trimming cost V 3 bases and J 8 bases, with 22 bases left between them. The CDR3 extends over 16 amino acids. Germline loops: CDR1 KGHSH, CDR2 LQKENI. The CDR3 sequence: CASSPGPGGGIRGYTF. The CDR3 DNA follows: TGTGCCAGCTCACCGGGACCGGGAGGCGGAATAAGGGGCTACACCTTC.

This chain uses TRBV6-2 or TRBV6-3 with TRBJ2-7, with D perhaps matching TRBD1 (6 bases). V lost 0 bases and J 5 bases, leaving 14 bases between the germline ends. The CDR3 contains 15 residues. Germline V CDR1 and CDR2: MNHEY, SVGEGT. CDR3 loop: CASSYSRDIINEQYF. For the CDR3, the DNA is TGTGCCAGCAGTTACTCGAGGGACATAATTAACGAGCAGTACTTC.

The chain combines TRBV6-2 or TRBV6-3 with TRBJ2-7; D not certain. Trimming cost V 6 bases and J 3 bases, with 12 bases left between them. Germline V gene lookup returns CDR1 MNHEY and CDR2 SVGEGT. There are 13 residues in the CDR3. CDR3 region: CASSRHIDYEQYF. CDR3 bases: TGTGCCAGCAGCCGCCACATAGACTACGAGCAGTACTTC.

The J gene is TRBJ1-2, the V gene TRBV28; possible D gene TRBD1, 6 bases. The CDR3 is 16 amino acids. Per the germline V gene, CDR1 is MDHEN and CDR2 is SYDVKM. Trimming removed 7 bases at V and 4 bases at J, with 22 bases between. CDR3 region: CASTPAMAGDRYGYTF. The CDR3 DNA is TGTGCCAGCACCCCGGCGATGGCAGGGGATCGCTATGGCTACACCTTC.

The chain carries TRBV29-1 and TRBJ1-3; D is ambiguous. This CDR3 is 13 amino acids long. Deletions cut 5 bases from V and 4 bases from J, with 12 bases between. Germline values: CDR1 SQVTM, CDR2 ANQGSEA. The CDR3 DNA reads TGCAGCGTTACCCACTTGTCAGGAAACACCATATATTTT. Protein product: CSVTHLSGNTIYF.

This clone was found once. The V call is TRBV7-2, the J call TRBJ2-7; the match to TRBD1 covers 12 bases. CDR1 is SGHTA and CDR2 is FQGNSA in the germline V gene. Trimming took 1 base from V and 4 from J; bases not matched to a gene: 5. CDR3 size: 16 residues. CDR3 in amino acids: CASSLVGDRGLYEQYF. The CDR3 DNA follows: TGTGCCAGCAGCTTAGTAGGGGACAGGGGGCTATACGAGCAGTACTTC.

The rearrangement joins TRBV2 to TRBJ1-1; D gene ambiguous. CDR1 is SNHLY and CDR2 is FYNNEI in the germline V gene. The CDR3 has 12 residues. V shed 7 bases and J shed 6 bases, with 12 bases lying between them. CDR3 protein: CASISVLAEAFF. DNA for the CDR3: TGTGCCAGCATATCGGTTTTGGCTGAAGCTTTCTTT.

V gene TRBV24-1 combines with J gene TRBJ2-3; D is possibly TRBD1 (6 bases). V lost 4 bases and J 1 base, leaving 8 bases between the germline ends. This CDR3 comprises 14 residues. Per the germline V gene, CDR1 is KGHDR and CDR2 is SFDVKD. The CDR3 sequence is CATSETGRTDTQYF. Here the CDR3 DNA reads TGTGCCACCAGTGAGACAGGTCGCACAGATACGCAGTATTTT.

This clone was seen only once. This sequence joins TRBV4-3 and TRBJ2-7; no definite D call. The V end was cut by 0 bases, the J end by 6 bases, with 12 bases between. Per the germline V gene, CDR1 is LGHNA and CDR2 is YSLEER. The CDR3 has 14 amino acids. CDR3 bases: TGCGCCAGCAGCCAAGATCCCAGGATTGGCGAGCAGTACTTC. Its protein is CASSQDPRIGEQYF.

The rearrangement uses TRBV4-2 and TRBJ1-2, with D hard to call. Germline CDR1 is LGHNA and CDR2 is YNFKEQ. The ends were cut back, 0 bases at V and 4 bases at J, with 12 bases in the middle. The CDR3 has 15 residues. CDR3 sequence (DNA): TGTGCCAGCAGCCAAGATCTCCGGGAGACCTATGGCTACACCTTC. Translating it yields CASSQDLRETYGYTF.

The V gene is TRBV5-4, the J gene TRBJ2-5, with TRBD2 as a possible D gene (6 bases). V was shortened by 4 bases and J by 1 base, with 20 bases between the two germline ends. The CDR3 totals 17 residues. CDR1 is SGHNT and CDR2 is YYREEE in the germline V gene (reference sequence). CDR3 region: CASSAAGRAGGQETQYF. As DNA, the CDR3 is TGTGCCAGCAGCGCGGCGGGGAGAGCGGGCGGCCAAGAGACCCAGTACTTC.

Only one count was recorded for this clone. This chain connects TRBV19 to TRBJ2-3; 9 bases are a match to TRBD1. CDR3 length: 14 amino acids. Germline V gives CDR1 LNHDA, CDR2 SQIVND (reference sequence). V was pared by 6 bases and J by 6 bases, with 7 bases of the junction left unmatched. CDR3 region: CASSGGTGIDTQYF. The CDR3 DNA follows: TGTGCCAGTAGCGGGGGGACAGGGATCGATACGCAGTATTTT.

The V call is TRBV9, the J call TRBJ1-5; TRBD1 is a possible D gene (5 bases). Germline CDR1 and CDR2: SGDLS and YYNGEE. The length of the CDR3 is 15 residues. V was shortened by 3 bases and J by 2 bases, with 12 bases between the two germline ends. The CDR3 here is CASSARGGGNQPQHF. In DNA form, the CDR3 reads TGTGCCAGCAGCGCCCGGGGGGGTGGCAATCAGCCCCAGCATTTT.

V and J are TRBV15 and TRBJ2-2, with 14 bases that match TRBD2. V shed 5 bases and J 7 bases; nucleotides not matched to a gene: 6. This CDR3 region has 16 residues. In germline, CDR1 is LNHNV, CDR2 YYDKDF (reference sequence). CDR3 DNA: TGTGCCACCAGCCCGACTAGCGGGAGGGCCGTCGGGGAGCTGTTTTTT. It codes for CATSPTSGRAVGELFF.

CDR3 protein: CASSSPGTGYEQYF. The CDR3 nucleotides are TGTGCCAGCAGCAGCCCCGGGACTGGCTACGAGCAGTACTTC. The rearrangement links TRBV7-8 to TRBJ2-7; TRBD2 might be the D (6 bases). This CDR3 is 14 amino acids long. V dropped 5 bases and J dropped 3 bases, with 14 bases sitting between them. Germline V gene data show CDR1 as SGHVS and CDR2 as FQNEAQ.

The rearrangement uses TRBV5-5 and TRBJ1-1; 9 bases align to TRBD1. This CDR3 region has 14 residues. Germline V gene sequence: CDR1 SGHKS, CDR2 YYEKEE (reference sequence). The V gene end was trimmed by 6 bases and the J gene end by 7 bases; junction bases not matched to a gene: 10. This CDR3 reads CASTLQQGAFEAFF. CDR3 DNA sequence: TGTGCCAGCACCCTACAACAGGGGGCTTTTGAAGCTTTCTTT. Filled out from reference TRBV5-5 and TRBJ1-1, the complete variable domain reads DAGVTQSPTHLIKTRGQQVTLRCSPISGHKSVSWYQQVLGQGPQFIFQYYEKEERGRGNFPDRFSARQFPNYSSELNVNALLLGDSALYLCASTLQQGAFEAFFGQGTRLTVV.

The chain uses TRBV7-6 and TRBJ2-5; 9 nucleotides agree with TRBD1. The CDR3 loop spans 15 amino acids. V lost 5 bases, J lost 2 bases, and 6 bases stayed unmatched. Germline CDR1 SGHVS, CDR2 FNYEAQ. The CDR3 spells CASSPRGQGQETQYF. Here the CDR3 DNA reads TGTGCCAGCAGCCCTAGGGGACAGGGTCAAGAGACCCAGTACTTC.

The chain uses TRBV6-5 and TRBJ1-2; 11 nucleotides align to TRBD1. This CDR3 has 14 residues. CDR1 and CDR2 (germline): MNHEY, SVGAGI. The V gene end was trimmed by 5 bases and the J gene end by 2 bases; junction bases not matched to a gene: 1. The CDR3 bases are TGTGCCAGCAGTAGGGACAGGGGGAACTATGGCTACACCTTC. Protein sequence: CASSRDRGNYGYTF.

The chain carries TRBV7-9 and TRBJ1-2; no clear D. Per the germline V gene, CDR1 is SEHNR and CDR2 is FQNEAQ (reference sequence). CDR3 length: 15 amino acids. V dropped 5 bases and J dropped 2 bases, with 15 bases sitting between them. CDR3 DNA sequence: TGTGCCAGCAGCCCCCCCGGAGGAGTAAACTATGGCTACACCTTC. This translates into CASSPPGGVNYGYTF.